The rows below give T cell receptor beta chains drawn from one sample of a study of response to subunit inactivated influenza vaccine. One entry per CDR3 protein results from TCRdb running MiXCR on the RT-PCR reads. The sample consists of hundreds of thousands of distinct CDR3 sequences, 9.5% to 15% of them appearing once. The source material was non-naive T cells sorted from PBMCs, sampled approximately 15 days before vaccination. These receptors all come from a man in his fifties or sixties who received an inactivated influenza vaccine. The CDR3 runs from the conserved cysteine through the conserved F or W. The order of the fields is clone size, V gene, J gene, CDR3 length, D gene, CDR3 protein, CDR3 DNA. The D gene is left open where the match is weak. Clone size, where shown, is once, few, many, or a class for clones that have expanded.

clone size: many; V gene: TRBV7-3; J gene: TRBJ2-1; CDR3 length: 12; D gene: .; CDR3 protein: CASSPQLGEQFF; CDR3 DNA: TGTGCCAGCAGCCCCCAATTGGGTGAGCAGTTCTTC
clone size: few; V gene: TRBV20-1; J gene: TRBJ1-5; CDR3 length: 13; D gene: .; CDR3 protein: CSAIQQLNQPQHF; CDR3 DNA: TGCAGTGCCATACAACAGTTGAATCAGCCCCAGCATTTT
clone size: many; V gene: TRBV7-8; J gene: TRBJ2-5; CDR3 length: 15; D gene: .; CDR3 protein: CASSLSGWPEETQYF; CDR3 DNA: TGTGCCAGCAGCTTATCGGGCTGGCCAGAAGAGACCCAGTACTTC
clone size: .; V gene: TRBV5-4; J gene: TRBJ1-2; CDR3 length: 15; D gene: TRBD1; CDR3 protein: CASSWGTEDYYGYTF; CDR3 DNA: TGTGCCAGCAGCTGGGGGACAGAGGATTACTATGGCTACACCTTC
clone size: .; V gene: TRBV18; J gene: TRBJ2-5; CDR3 length: 15; D gene: .; CDR3 protein: CASSPFTGQEGTQYF; CDR3 DNA: TGTGCCAGCTCACCATTTACAGGACAGGAGGGGACCCAGTACTTC
clone size: few; V gene: TRBV9; J gene: TRBJ1-2; CDR3 length: 13; D gene: .; CDR3 protein: CASSVEQGFGYTF; CDR3 DNA: TGTGCCAGCAGCGTAGAACAGGGCTTTGGCTACACCTTC
clone size: .; V gene: TRBV24-1; J gene: TRBJ2-7; CDR3 length: 14; D gene: TRBD1; CDR3 protein: CATSPGQGAYEQYF; CDR3 DNA: TGTGCCACCAGTCCAGGACAGGGGGCCTACGAGCAGTACTTC
clone size: .; V gene: TRBV7-3; J gene: TRBJ2-5; CDR3 length: 13; D gene: .; CDR3 protein: CASSLNFRETQYF; CDR3 DNA: TGTGCCAGCAGCTTAAATTTCAGGGAGACCCAGTACTTC
clone size: few; V gene: TRBV15; J gene: TRBJ1-2; CDR3 length: 15; D gene: TRBD1; CDR3 protein: CATSRDRGTGDGYTF; CDR3 DNA: TGTGCCACCAGCAGAGATCGGGGGACAGGGGACGGCTACACCTTC
clone size: few; V gene: TRBV5-1; J gene: TRBJ1-1; CDR3 length: 15; D gene: TRBD1; CDR3 protein: CASSQAPRDRGIAFF; CDR3 DNA: TGCGCCAGCAGCCAAGCACCCCGGGACAGGGGGATAGCTTTCTTT
clone size: few; V gene: TRBV27; J gene: TRBJ1-2; CDR3 length: 13; D gene: .; CDR3 protein: CASSRTENYGYTF; CDR3 DNA: TGTGCCAGCAGCCGAACGGAGAACTATGGCTACACCTTC
clone size: many; V gene: TRBV5-1; J gene: TRBJ1-6; CDR3 length: 15; D gene: .; CDR3 protein: CASSLSPGDGSPLHF; CDR3 DNA: TGCGCCAGCAGCTTGAGTCCCGGAGATGGATCACCCCTCCACTTT
clone size: .; V gene: TRBV6-2/TRBV6-3; J gene: TRBJ1-1; CDR3 length: 11; D gene: .; CDR3 protein: CASLRNTEAFF; CDR3 DNA: TGTGCCAGCTTAAGGAACACTGAAGCTTTCTTT
clone size: many; V gene: TRBV9; J gene: TRBJ1-1; CDR3 length: 18; D gene: TRBD1; CDR3 protein: CASSAHTIPQGEGTEAFF; CDR3 DNA: TGTGCCAGCAGCGCTCACACAATTCCCCAGGGGGAAGGCACTGAAGCTTTCTTT
clone size: .; V gene: TRBV11-2; J gene: TRBJ2-1; CDR3 length: 13; D gene: .; CDR3 protein: CASSLHGYNEQFF; CDR3 DNA: TGTGCCAGCAGCTTACACGGATACAATGAGCAGTTCTTC
clone size: .; V gene: TRBV7-6; J gene: TRBJ2-5; CDR3 length: 16; D gene: TRBD1; CDR3 protein: CASSGQTGLKGETQYF; CDR3 DNA: TGTGCCAGCAGCGGACAGACAGGGTTGAAAGGGGAGACCCAGTACTTC
clone size: .; V gene: TRBV6-1; J gene: TRBJ2-7; CDR3 length: 15; D gene: TRBD2; CDR3 protein: CASTLAGGQSYEQYF; CDR3 DNA: TGTGCCAGCACACTAGCGGGAGGGCAATCCTACGAGCAGTACTTC
clone size: few; V gene: TRBV7-9; J gene: TRBJ2-7; CDR3 length: 16; D gene: .; CDR3 protein: CASSLVSRKGSYEQYF; CDR3 DNA: TGTGCCAGCAGCTTAGTCTCCCGAAAAGGGTCCTACGAGCAGTACTTC
clone size: many; V gene: TRBV29-1; J gene: TRBJ2-3; CDR3 length: 13; D gene: .; CDR3 protein: CSASGALGDTQYF; CDR3 DNA: TGCAGCGCCAGTGGCGCCTTGGGGGATACGCAGTATTTT
clone size: few; V gene: TRBV10-3; J gene: TRBJ2-2; CDR3 length: 16; D gene: TRBD2; CDR3 protein: CAISEGGGLYTGELFF; CDR3 DNA: TGTGCCATCAGTGAGGGGGGGGGACTTTACACCGGGGAGCTGTTTTTT
clone size: many; V gene: TRBV5-1; J gene: TRBJ1-1; CDR3 length: 13; D gene: TRBD1; CDR3 protein: CASSPGQGAEAFF; CDR3 DNA: TGCGCCAGCAGCCCGGGACAGGGGGCTGAAGCTTTCTTT
clone size: many; V gene: TRBV14; J gene: TRBJ2-2; CDR3 length: 18; D gene: .; CDR3 protein: CASSQDRAGARYTGELFF; CDR3 DNA: TGTGCCAGCAGCCAAGATCGGGCAGGGGCTCGGTACACCGGGGAGCTGTTTTTT
clone size: .; V gene: TRBV7-2; J gene: TRBJ1-1; CDR3 length: 15; D gene: .; CDR3 protein: CASSLTGRGNTEAFF; CDR3 DNA: TGTGCCAGCAGCTTAACAGGGCGGGGGAACACTGAAGCTTTCTTT
clone size: .; V gene: TRBV12-3/TRBV12-4; J gene: TRBJ2-1; CDR3 length: 14; D gene: .; CDR3 protein: CASSLESAGNEQFF; CDR3 DNA: TGTGCCAGCAGTTTAGAGAGCGCCGGGAATGAGCAGTTCTTC
clone size: few; V gene: TRBV5-1; J gene: TRBJ2-7; CDR3 length: 13; D gene: TRBD1; CDR3 protein: CASKNRQGGEQYF; CDR3 DNA: TGCGCCAGCAAAAACCGACAGGGTGGCGAGCAGTACTTC
clone size: few; V gene: TRBV4-1; J gene: TRBJ1-2; CDR3 length: 13; D gene: .; CDR3 protein: CASSQDRDYGYTF; CDR3 DNA: TGCGCCAGCAGCCAAGATAGGGACTATGGCTACACCTTC
clone size: few; V gene: TRBV7-6; J gene: TRBJ2-5; CDR3 length: 18; D gene: TRBD2; CDR3 protein: CASSLEQALAGGRETQYF; CDR3 DNA: TGTGCCAGCAGCTTAGAACAGGCACTAGCGGGAGGTCGGGAGACCCAGTACTTC
clone size: few; V gene: TRBV10-3; J gene: TRBJ2-3; CDR3 length: 16; D gene: TRBD2; CDR3 protein: CAISESTSGPQNTQYF; CDR3 DNA: TGTGCCATCAGTGAGTCTACTAGCGGACCCCAGAATACGCAGTATTTT